This TCR beta chain is from a study of shared clonotypes between healthy human individuals. Study context: The cohort had two women and three men, ages 18 to 49.

The germline V gene encodes CDR1 KGHSY and CDR2 FQNENV. V was pared by 2 bases and J by 4 bases, with 14 bases between. The CDR3 is 15 residues long. Assay: immunoSEQ multiplex PCR; the TCRdb copy retains only in-frame clones and omits some. Of millions of clones listed, just over 90% are singletons. For this clone: Its antigen is undetermined.

The study's findings and limits: Non-shared clonotypes displayed generation probabilities falling below those of clonotypes present in all four donors. The small donor group covered limited genetic and exposure diversity. The study's rarefaction showed incomplete sorted-subset sequencing despite large depth.

V gene TRBV16 combines with J gene TRBJ1-2; D perhaps matches TRBD1 (5 bases). This clonotype was obtained from a man younger than 35 in good health. The sequenced sample consisted of naive CD4+ T cells sorted from blood. Subset of the sample: CD45RA+ positively selected. This CDR3 is CASSQQGPRRYGYTF. CDR3 bases: TGTGCCAGCAGCCAACAGGGCCCACGTCGCTATGGCTACACCTTC.